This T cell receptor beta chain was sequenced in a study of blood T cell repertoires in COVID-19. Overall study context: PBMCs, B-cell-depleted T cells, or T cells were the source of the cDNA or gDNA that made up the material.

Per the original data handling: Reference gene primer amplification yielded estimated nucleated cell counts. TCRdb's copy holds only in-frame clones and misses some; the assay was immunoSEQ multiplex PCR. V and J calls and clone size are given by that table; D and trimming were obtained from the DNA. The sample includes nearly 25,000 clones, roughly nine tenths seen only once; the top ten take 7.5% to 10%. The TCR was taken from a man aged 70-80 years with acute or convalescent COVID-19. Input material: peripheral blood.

The CDR3 reads CASSKQGGSYEQYF. As DNA, the CDR3 is TGTGCCAGCAGTAAGCAGGGGGGCTCCTACGAGCAGTACTTC. This chain links TRBV28 with TRBJ2-7; tentative D call: TRBD1 (7 bases). The CDR3 runs to 14 residues. V was shortened by 5 bases and J by 0 bases, with 11 bases between the two germline ends. Germline V gene sequence: CDR1 MDHEN, CDR2 SYDVKM.